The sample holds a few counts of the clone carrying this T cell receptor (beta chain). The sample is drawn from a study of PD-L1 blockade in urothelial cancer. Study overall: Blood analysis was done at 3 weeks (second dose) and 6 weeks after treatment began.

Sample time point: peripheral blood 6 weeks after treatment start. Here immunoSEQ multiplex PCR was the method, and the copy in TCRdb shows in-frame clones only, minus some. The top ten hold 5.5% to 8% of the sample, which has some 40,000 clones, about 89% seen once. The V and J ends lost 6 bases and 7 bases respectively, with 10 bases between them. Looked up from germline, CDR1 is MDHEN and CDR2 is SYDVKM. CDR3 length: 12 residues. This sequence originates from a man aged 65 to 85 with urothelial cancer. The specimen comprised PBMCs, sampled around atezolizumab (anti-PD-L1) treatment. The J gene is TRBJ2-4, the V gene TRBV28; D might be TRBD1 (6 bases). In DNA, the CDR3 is TGTGCCAGCAGGGGCGACAGGAACATTCAGTACTTC. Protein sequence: CASRGDRNIQYF.